Listed below are T cell receptor beta chains from one sample, sequenced in a study of persistence of HIV-infected CD4 T cells. Their target antigens are unknown. The protocol was immunoSEQ multiplex PCR, while the TCRdb copy is restricted to in-frame clones and leaves out a portion. The sample includes approximately 45,000 clones, about 88% of them seen just once. The material was CD4+ T cells sorted from PBMCs after roughly 17-hour stimulation, obtained from a patient who received antiretroviral therapy. These receptors came from an adult woman with HIV who was CMV-seropositive. Each CDR3 is given without its conserved first and last residue. Fields, in order: J gene, D gene, V gene, CDR3 protein. The D gene is left open where the match is weak.

>TRBJ2-7|-|TRBV7-2
ASSRRTYSAYEQY
>TRBJ2-7|-|TRBV12-3/TRBV12-4
ASSRGLVYEQY
>TRBJ2-1|TRBD1|TRBV7-3
ASSLALNLGQGAPEQF
>TRBJ2-3|-|TRBV2
ASRGYTDTQY
>TRBJ2-3|-|TRBV30
AWRQTSLGTDTQY
>TRBJ1-3|-|TRBV29-1
SGQSSGNTIY
>TRBJ1-1|-|TRBV13
ASSLNRAGSLEAF
>TRBJ2-2|TRBD1|TRBV5-1
ASSSFGQGRGELF
>TRBJ1-5|-|TRBV6-5
ASSYDRNQPQH
>TRBJ1-1|-|TRBV6-6
ASRTGRGRWAF
>TRBJ2-2|-|TRBV6-4
ASSASSGGANTGELF
>TRBJ1-1|TRBD1|TRBV3-1/TRBV3-2
ASSPGTDLEAF
>TRBJ1-2|TRBD1|TRBV27
ASSLTGRGHGYT
>TRBJ1-1|-|TRBV18
ASSPPLSRTYTEAF
>TRBJ2-2|-|TRBV6-1
ASSEAAGELF
>TRBJ1-6|TRBD1|TRBV3-1/TRBV3-2
ASSAGQGRSPLH
>TRBJ2-3|-|TRBV19
ASSISDTQY
>TRBJ1-1|-|TRBV5-1
ASSLEKGGSPEAF
>TRBJ1-1|-|TRBV11-2
ASSRTMLEAF
>TRBJ2-3|-|TRBV14
ASSKRLGSTDTQY
>TRBJ1-5|TRBD1|TRBV2
ASSARDRGRDQPQH
>TRBJ1-4|-|TRBV3-1/TRBV3-2
ASSQMITNEKLF
>TRBJ1-3|-|TRBV6-2/TRBV6-3
ASSYNGGQAIY
>TRBJ1-2|TRBD1|TRBV18
ASSPNLSRDRSNYGYT
>TRBJ1-2|TRBD1|TRBV5-4
ASSPGDREAANYGYT
>TRBJ1-2|TRBD1|TRBV7-6
ASSQTDRGYYGYT
>TRBJ1-1|TRBD1|TRBV11-1
ASSLGDRDATEAF
>TRBJ1-1|TRBD1|TRBV5-1
ASSSRELYRGHTEAF
>TRBJ2-3|TRBD1|TRBV6-4
ASSQGAGTDTQY
>TRBJ2-7|-|TRBV18
ASSQAADSSYEQY